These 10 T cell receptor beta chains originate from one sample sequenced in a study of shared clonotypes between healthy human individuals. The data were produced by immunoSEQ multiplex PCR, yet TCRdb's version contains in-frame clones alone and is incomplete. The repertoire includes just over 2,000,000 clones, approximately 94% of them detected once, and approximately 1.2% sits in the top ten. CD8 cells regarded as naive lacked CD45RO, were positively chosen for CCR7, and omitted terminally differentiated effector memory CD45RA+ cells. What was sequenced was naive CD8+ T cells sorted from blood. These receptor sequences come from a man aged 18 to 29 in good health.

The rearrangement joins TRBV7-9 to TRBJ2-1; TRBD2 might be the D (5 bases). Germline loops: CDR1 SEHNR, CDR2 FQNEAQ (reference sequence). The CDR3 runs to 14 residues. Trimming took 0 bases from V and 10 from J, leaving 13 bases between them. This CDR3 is CASSLATLAYEQFF. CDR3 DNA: TGTGCCAGCAGCTTAGCGACCCTAGCCTACGAGCAGTTCTTC.

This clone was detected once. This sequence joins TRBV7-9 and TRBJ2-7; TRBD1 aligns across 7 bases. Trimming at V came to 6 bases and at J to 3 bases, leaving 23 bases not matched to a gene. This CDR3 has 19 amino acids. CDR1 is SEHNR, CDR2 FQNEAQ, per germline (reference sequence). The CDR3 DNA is TGTGCCAGCAGTCTCCCGAGACAGCAAAAGGAAGGGGGCCTCTACGAGCAGTACTTC. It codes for CASSLPRQQKEGGLYEQYF.

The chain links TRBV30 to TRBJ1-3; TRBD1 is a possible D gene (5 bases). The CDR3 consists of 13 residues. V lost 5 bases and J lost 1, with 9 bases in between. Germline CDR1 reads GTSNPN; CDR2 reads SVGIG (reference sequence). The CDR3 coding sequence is TGTGCCTGGGATCCAGGGTCTGGAAACACCATATATTTT. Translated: CAWDPGSGNTIYF.

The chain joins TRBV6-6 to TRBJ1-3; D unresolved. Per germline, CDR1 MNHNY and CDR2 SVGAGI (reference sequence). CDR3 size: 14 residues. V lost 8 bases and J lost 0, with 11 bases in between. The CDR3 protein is CASAPINSGNTIYF. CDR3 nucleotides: TGTGCCAGCGCCCCTATCAACTCTGGAAACACCATATATTTT.

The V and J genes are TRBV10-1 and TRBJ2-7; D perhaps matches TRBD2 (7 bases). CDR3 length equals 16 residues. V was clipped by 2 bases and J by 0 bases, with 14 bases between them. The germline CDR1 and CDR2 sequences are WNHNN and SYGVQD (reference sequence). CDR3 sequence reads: CASSETLGGGSYEQYF. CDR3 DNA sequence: TGCGCCAGCAGTGAGACCCTGGGAGGGGGCTCCTACGAGCAGTACTTC.

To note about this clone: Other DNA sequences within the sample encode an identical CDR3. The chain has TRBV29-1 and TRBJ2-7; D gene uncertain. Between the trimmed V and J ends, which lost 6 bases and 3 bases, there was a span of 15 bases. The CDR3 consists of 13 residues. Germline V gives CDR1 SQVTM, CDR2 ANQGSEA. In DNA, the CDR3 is TGCAGCGTAACCCGGGCCACCGGCTACGAGCAGTACTTC. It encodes CSVTRATGYEQYF.

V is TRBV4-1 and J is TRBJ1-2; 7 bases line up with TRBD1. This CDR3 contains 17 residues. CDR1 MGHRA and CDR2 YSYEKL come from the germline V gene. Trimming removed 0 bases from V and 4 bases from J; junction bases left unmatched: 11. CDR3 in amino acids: CASSQDRPKGQLYGYTF. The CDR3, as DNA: TGCGCCAGCAGCCAAGATCGCCCAAAGGGACAGCTCTATGGCTACACCTTC.

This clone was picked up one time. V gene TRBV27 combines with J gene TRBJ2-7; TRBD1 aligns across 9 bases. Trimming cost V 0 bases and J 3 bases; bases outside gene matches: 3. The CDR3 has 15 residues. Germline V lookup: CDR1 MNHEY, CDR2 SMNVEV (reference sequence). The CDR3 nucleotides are TGTGCCAGCAGTTTATCTGGACAGGGGCGCTACGAGCAGTACTTC. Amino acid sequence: CASSLSGQGRYEQYF.

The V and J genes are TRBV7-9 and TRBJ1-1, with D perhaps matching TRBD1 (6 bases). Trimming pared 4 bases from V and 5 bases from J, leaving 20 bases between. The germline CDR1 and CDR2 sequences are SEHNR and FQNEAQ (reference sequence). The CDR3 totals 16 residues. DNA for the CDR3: TGTGCCAGCAGCTCGCCGGTGGGGAGAGGGGGAACTGAAGCTTTCTTT. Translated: CASSSPVGRGGTEAFF.

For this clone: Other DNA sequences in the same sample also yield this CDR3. The CDR3 region is CASSLAGIEAFF. For the CDR3, the DNA is TGTGCCAGCAGCTTGGCCGGCATTGAAGCTTTCTTT. The rearrangement joins TRBV5-6 to TRBJ1-1, with unresolved D. The CDR3 extends over 12 amino acids. The V end lost 0 bases, the J end lost 7 bases, and 7 bases lay between the germline ends. Germline V gene sequence: CDR1 SGHDT, CDR2 YYEEEE.